This TCR beta chain was sequenced during a study of molecular identifiers for immune sequencing clone quantification. Overall study findings and caveats: Effector cells had over 99% of their molecules in clones above 20 RNA copies, while naive cells had under 1%.

Preparation of naive CD8 libraries involved roughly 20,000 to 1,000,000 sorted cells and 10%, 30% or 50% RNA. When naive CD8 T cells were sorted, they were gated as CD8+CD4-CCR7+CD45RA+. About this clonotype: Its antigen is unidentified.

From the PCR reads, TCRdb called clonotypes with MiXCR, one entry per CDR3 protein. The sample gives approximately 320,000 distinct CDR3 sequences, 24% of which show up once; about 0.71% is in the top ten. CDR1 is PRHDT, CDR2 FYEKMQ, per germline (reference sequence). CDR3 size: 17 residues. Trimming left V 4 bases short and J 0 bases short, with 16 bases between. The rearrangement joins TRBV13 to TRBJ2-1; D remains unclear. The sequenced sample was naive CD8+ T cells from blood, with Jurkat cell RNA spiked in. Sample subset: FACS-sorted CD8+CD4-CCR7+CD45RA+ naive T cells. The TCR originated in a human donor in good health. Some libraries in this study had Jurkat cell RNA spiked in. Here the CDR3 reads CASSSIQTQSSYNEQFF. CDR3 nucleotide sequence: TGTGCCAGCAGCTCTATCCAGACACAGAGCTCCTACAATGAGCAGTTCTTC.